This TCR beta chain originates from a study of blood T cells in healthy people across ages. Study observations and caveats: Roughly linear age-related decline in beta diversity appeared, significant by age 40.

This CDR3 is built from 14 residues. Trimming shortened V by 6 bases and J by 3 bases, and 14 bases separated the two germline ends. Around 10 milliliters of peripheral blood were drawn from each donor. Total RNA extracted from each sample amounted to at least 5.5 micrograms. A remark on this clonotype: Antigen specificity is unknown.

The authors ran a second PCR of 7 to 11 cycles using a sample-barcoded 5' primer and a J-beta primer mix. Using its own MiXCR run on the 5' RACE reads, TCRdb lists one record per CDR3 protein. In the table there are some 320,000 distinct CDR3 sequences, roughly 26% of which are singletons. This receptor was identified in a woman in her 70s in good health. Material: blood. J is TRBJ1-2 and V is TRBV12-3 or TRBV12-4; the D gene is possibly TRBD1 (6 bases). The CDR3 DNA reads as TGTGCCAGCAGCCTGACAGGTTTTGACTATGGCTACACCTTC. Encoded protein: CASSLTGFDYGYTF.